This T cell receptor (beta chain) was sequenced in a study of molecular identifiers for immune sequencing clone quantification. Germline CDR1 LGHNA, CDR2 YSLEER. The V and J ends lost 2 bases and 3 bases, in that order; junction bases with no gene match: 11. The length of the CDR3 is 17 residues. Preparation of the bulk TCR libraries relied on previously described methods and listed TCR primers. TCRdb passed the PCR reads through MiXCR, listing each CDR3 protein once. The table has approximately 630,000 distinct CDR3 sequences, 25% seen once. The authors sorted naive CD8 T cells as CD8+CD4-CCR7+CD45RA+. This clonotype came up a few times. The antigen is not known. Overall study findings and caveats: Sizes of highly expanded clones could be underestimated through identical TCRs sharing a barcode.

This TCR was recovered from a human donor in good health. Some libraries in this study had Jurkat cell RNA spiked in. This rearrangement joins TRBV4-3 to TRBJ2-7; 9 positions agree with TRBD1. The sequenced material came from naive CD8+ T cells from blood, with Jurkat cell RNA spiked in. Subset in this sample: FACS-sorted CD8+CD4-CCR7+CD45RA+ naive T cells. CDR3 in amino acids: CASSQSYTGTGFYEQYF. The CDR3 DNA follows: TGCGCCAGCAGCCAAAGCTATACCGGGACAGGGTTCTACGAGCAGTACTTC.